This T cell receptor (beta chain) was sequenced in a study of CD8 T cells in ankylosing spondylitis. MiXCR was run by TCRdb on the 5' RACE reads, yielding one entry per CDR3 protein. The table records about 240,000 distinct CDR3 sequences, around 9.1% of them present only once. This clonotype was picked up many times. With 1 base clipped from V and 3 bases from J, the junction kept 5 bases outside the gene matches. Germline CDR1 is DFQATT and CDR2 is SNEGSKA (reference sequence). The CDR3 spans 15 residues. This receptor was obtained from a male donor with ankylosing spondylitis or in good health (not recorded which). The sample consisted of blood, either unsorted or a sorted T cell fraction (not recorded which). The chain is built from TRBV20-1 and TRBJ2-7; 11 nucleotides line up with TRBD2. The CDR3 nucleotides are TGCAGTGCTAGAGCCGTAGCGGGAGGGTTCTACGAGCAGTACTTC. Translating it yields CSARAVAGGFYEQYF.